This T cell receptor beta chain derives from a study of shared clonotypes between healthy human individuals (dated by TCRdb to about 2020). A note on the overall study: Two women and a few men aged 18 to 49 years were included in the cohort. Different laboratories and diverse techniques were used to prepare libraries and sequence TCR repertoires, to increase sequencing depth and limit assay-specific biases. Leukapheresis yielded between about 0.85 and 9.5 billion PBMCs per donor. To estimate repertoire size and how much clonotypes are shared between individuals, the study performed deep sequencing of blood TCR repertoires from 4 to 6 healthy adults.

Compared with germline, V lacks 3 bases and J lacks 4 bases; bases without a gene match: 10. Taken from cysteine to phenylalanine, the CDR3 has 17 residues. Kept here is only the CDR3 DNA, which spans 51 bases and is read in frame from base 1. The germline V gene supplies CDR1 MNHNS and CDR2 SASEGT. Summary of the overall study and its limitations: Because the study included only a small number of donors, the genetic and exposure-history diversity represented was limited. Pairwise subsampling indicated that sequencing depth was expected to affect the degree of clonotype sharing among donors. Only blood was sampled, and tissue TCR repertoires likely differ from those in blood.

Using the deep immunoSEQ assay, multiplex PCR amplified TCR CDR3 regions from genomic DNA. Genomic DNA extracted from each cell subset was distributed evenly over all wells of several immunoSEQ 96-well plates, and each plate served as one replicate. For unsorted PBMC, roughly 0.3 ug of genomic DNA, equivalent to approximately 30,000 T cell genomes, went into each replicate PCR. Ten immunoSEQ deep assay plates were used to sequence unsorted PBMC genomic DNA. Purified libraries were measured with a Qubit 3.0 fluorometer, size-checked on a Bioanalyzer 2100, and measured again with the KAPA Library Quantification kit. Each immunoSEQ 96-well plate was sequenced on its own single-read 150-cycle Illumina NextSeq 550 flow cell. In the source study's methods: The immunoSEQ output contained only junctional sequences without quality scores, so filtering could not match that applied to full-length reads. To assign V/J genes and CDR3, sequences were annotated against IMGT germline references using PyIR, a Python wrapper for IgBLAST v1.9. Reads were filtered out if the reads had weak V/J assignments (E-value above 1e-6), no CDR3, stop codons, out-of-frame junctions, or ambiguous translated residues. V3J clonotypes were defined as sequences sharing an identical inferred V gene, J gene, and CDR3 amino acid sequence. To compute the percentage overlap between repertoires, the number of shared unique clonotypes was divided by the size of the smaller repertoire. RTK rarefaction, the Chao1 estimator, and Recon v2.1 estimates of unobserved clonotypes were used to assess repertoire richness. What TCRdb holds here is the immuneACCESS table cut down to in-frame rearrangements. Part of the clones is not present; checked against another copy, under half of the missing clones reflect an unresolved V gene, and the others are unexplained. The DNA gave D and trimming, while V, J and clone size come from that table. The sample has about 520,000 clones on record, approximately 81% of them singletons. The top ten constitute about 13% of the sample.

This clone has just one count. Its antigen target is currently unknown. Base qualities are not provided; no much larger clone lies one nucleotide away. The donors were healthy, HIV-negative adults with no recently reported acute infections or vaccinations. All donors were Caucasian adults living in Nashville, Tennessee, USA. For unsorted samples, roughly 91 million PBMCs were counted, and genomic DNA was extracted using the QIAamp DNA Blood Mini kit. After blood collection by leukapheresis, PBMCs were isolated using Ficoll-Histopaque density gradient centrifugation and then cryopreserved in the vapor phase of liquid nitrogen.

In this chain, TRBV6-1 is recombined with TRBJ1-5; the junction holds 9 bases that match TRBD1. The clonotype was recovered from a woman between 40 and 55 years old in good health. Some clones in this sample may be carry-over from other donors' samples. Material for sequencing was PBMCs. The CDR3 region reads CASSDRMGTGINQPQHF. The nucleotide sequence reads TGTGCCAGCAGTGATAGAATGGGGACAGGGATTAATCAGCCCCAGCATTTT.